This T cell receptor (beta chain) appears in the sequencing data of a study of CXCR3-negative and CXCR3-positive naive CD8 T cells. The study's findings and limits: The study found more hydrophobic TRB CDR3s in CXCR3-positive naive cells than in CXCR3-negative naive cells. Surface CD5 looked about the same in the naive subsets, so the authors worked out TCR strength from TRB CDR3 properties. Both of the naive subsets showed about the same high diversity, but memory CD8+ cells had much less.

In the case of this clonotype: Its target is not known.

Germline V lookup: CDR1 LGHDT, CDR2 YNNKEL (reference sequence). This CDR3 spans 15 amino acids. CD8+ T cell subsets were each sorted in triplicate, around 270,000 cells apiece. cDNA libraries for TRB were generated by 5' RACE incorporating UMI labels. From its re-call of the 5' RACE reads, TCRdb lists each CDR3 protein once, without DNA. The sample features 150,000 to 180,000 distinct CDR3 sequences, with 0.45% to 0.6% in its top ten. The sequenced material came from naive CXCR3+ CD8+ T cells from blood. The sample's subset: CD45RO-CCR7+CD27+CD95- naive CD8+ T cells expressing CXCR3 (TNR3+). This rearrangement joins TRBV3-1 to TRBJ2-1; lacking DNA, the TRBD1 call made by TCRdb goes unchecked. The TCR originated in a human donor in good health. Some clones in this sample may be carry-over from other donors' samples. CDR3 sequence: CASSQDRRRGNEQFF.